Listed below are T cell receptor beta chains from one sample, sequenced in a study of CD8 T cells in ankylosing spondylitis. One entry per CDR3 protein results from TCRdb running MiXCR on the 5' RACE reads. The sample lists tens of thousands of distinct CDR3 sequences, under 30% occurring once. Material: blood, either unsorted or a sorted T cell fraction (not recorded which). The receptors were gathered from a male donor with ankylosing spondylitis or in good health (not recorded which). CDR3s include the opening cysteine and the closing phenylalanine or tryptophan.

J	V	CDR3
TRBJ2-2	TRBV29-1	CSVGGMNTGELFF
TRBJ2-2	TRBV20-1	CSATPPVDTGELFF
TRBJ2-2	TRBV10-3	CAISVQDRVAVNTGELFF
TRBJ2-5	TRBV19	CASSSPGRKETQYF
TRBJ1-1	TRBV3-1	CASSEGPQRSTEAFF
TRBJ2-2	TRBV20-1	CSARNGEVPTGELFF
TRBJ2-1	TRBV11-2	CASTTGYEQFF
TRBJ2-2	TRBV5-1	CASSLEGTPGTGELFF
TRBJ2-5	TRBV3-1	CASSFRGFETQYF
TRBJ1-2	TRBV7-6	CASSLSSFQTYGYTF
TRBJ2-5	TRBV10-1	CASSSGTEETQYF
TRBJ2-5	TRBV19	CASSIQGAHQETQYF
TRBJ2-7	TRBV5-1	CASSPGDSSSEQYF
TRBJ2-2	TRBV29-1	CSVEVWGRTGELFF
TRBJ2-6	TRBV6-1	CASRSNRPSGANVLTF
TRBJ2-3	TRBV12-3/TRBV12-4	CASSLAGVSTDTQYF
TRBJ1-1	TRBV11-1	CASSETGEAFF
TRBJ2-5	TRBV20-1	CSASFGTGAEETQYF
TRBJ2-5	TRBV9	CASSVAPTAGAFRETQYF
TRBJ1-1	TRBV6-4	CASRRQSEAFF
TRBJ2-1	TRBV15	CATRTGDRENNEQFF
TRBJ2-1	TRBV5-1	CASSEGLAGVDEQFF
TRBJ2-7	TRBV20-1	CSARVANTYEQYF
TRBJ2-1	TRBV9	CASSADTGLVGEQFF
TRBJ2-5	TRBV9	CASSVGSGSPIETQYF
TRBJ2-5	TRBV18	CASSNQAGKETQYF
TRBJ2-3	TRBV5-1	CASSWLLLDTQYF
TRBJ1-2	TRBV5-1	CASSLLPDPEDGYTF
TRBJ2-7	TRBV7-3	CASSSPPHERMDVGQYF
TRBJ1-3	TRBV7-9	CASSAYRDAGSGNTIYF
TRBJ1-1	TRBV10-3	CAIMTSGNTEAFF
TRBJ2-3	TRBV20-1	CSARLPAFAGFSTDTQYF
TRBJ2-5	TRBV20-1	CSARSVGETQYF
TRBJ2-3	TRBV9	CASSVGTSPDTQYF
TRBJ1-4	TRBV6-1	CASRRTGQGGLNEKLFF
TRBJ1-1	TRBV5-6	CASSLMGYGTEAFF
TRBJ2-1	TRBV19	CAARDLASYNEQFF
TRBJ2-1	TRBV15	CATSRDLGGGNSYNEQFF
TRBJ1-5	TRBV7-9	CASTLTNQPQHF
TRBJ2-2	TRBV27	CASSYLAGGTGELFF
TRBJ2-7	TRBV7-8	CASSFSLGTGVYEQYF